The 21 T cell receptor beta chains listed next were all sequenced from one sample in a study of blood T cell repertoires in COVID-19 (dated by TCRdb to the early 2020s). The method behind the library was the immunoSEQ multiplex PCR assay. The table was pulled from immuneACCESS by TCRdb, which kept in-frame rearrangements only. Such tables lose some clones; where checked, under half of the loss comes from unresolved V genes, and the rest has no known cause. This sample gives roughly 160,000 clones in total; about 85% of them show up just once. The biggest ten clones account for 5% to 6% of the sample. The material sequenced was peripheral blood. The receptors stem from a woman between 45 and 60 years old with COVID-19, enrolled during active disease.

The V call is TRBV5-1, the J call TRBJ2-5, with D perhaps TRBD2 (5 bases). Germline CDR1 reads SGHRS; CDR2 reads YFSETQ. V shed 3 bases and J shed 1 base, with 10 bases lying between them. The length of the CDR3 is 14 residues. The CDR3 nucleotides read TGCGCCAGCAGCTCGGGCGGGCCCCAAGAGACCCAGTACTTC. Protein sequence: CASSSGGPQETQYF.

This chain uses TRBV7-2 with TRBJ1-2; D is unclear. In germline, CDR1 is SGHTA, CDR2 FQGNSA. The CDR3 has 17 residues. V was trimmed by 4 bases and J by 4 bases, leaving 22 bases between them. The CDR3 nucleotides are TGTGCCAGCAGCTCCCCTCTCGGGCTACTGAGCGGCTATGGCTACACCTTC. It translates to CASSSPLGLLSGYGYTF.

The genes are TRBV18 and TRBJ1-2; tentative D call: TRBD1 (6 bases). Germline V gene data show CDR1 as KGHSH and CDR2 as LQKENI. This CDR3 is 14 amino acids long. V lost 6 bases and J 3 bases, leaving 14 bases between the germline ends. The CDR3 region is CASSLGPGDYGYTF. CDR3 sequence (DNA): TGTGCCAGCTCGCTAGGGCCAGGGGACTATGGCTACACCTTC.

V is TRBV5-6 and J is TRBJ2-5, with D hard to call. CDR1 and CDR2 (germline): SGHDT, YYEEEE. V was cut by 1 base and J by 5 bases, with 12 bases left in between. This CDR3 has 14 amino acids. The DNA for the CDR3 is TGTGCCAGCAGCTTGAATAGCCCTGATGAGACCCAGTACTTC. It encodes CASSLNSPDETQYF.

The sample holds one count of this clone. The J gene is TRBJ2-3, the V gene TRBV7-9; 9 positions agree with TRBD2. This CDR3 has 16 residues. The junction had 11 bases not matched to a gene; V was cut back by 4 bases and J by 6 bases. CDR1 and CDR2 from the germline V gene are SEHNR and FQNEAQ (reference sequence). CDR3 DNA: TGTGCCAGCAGCTCTAGCAGGGGACTAGCAGGGGATACGCAGTATTTT. Amino acid sequence: CASSSSRGLAGDTQYF.

The V and J genes are TRBV24-1 and TRBJ2-1; 7 nucleotides agree with TRBD2. The CDR3 sequence is 14 residues long. Germline trimming cut 9 bases from V and 8 bases from J; bases unmatched to any gene: 12. Germline V lookup: CDR1 KGHDR, CDR2 SFDVKD. The CDR3 DNA reads as TGTGCCACCCAGAACGAGCGGGGATTTGATGAGCAGTTCTTC. As protein: CATQNERGFDEQFF.

A single count supports this clone. The gene calls are TRBV2 and TRBJ2-7; 9 bases align to TRBD1. V lost 4 bases to trimming and J lost 1 base; unmatched junction nucleotides: 11. Germline-derived CDR1 and CDR2 are SNHLY and FYNNEI. The CDR3 covers 17 residues. CDR3 loop: CASSAKLPGQGSYEQYF. CDR3 DNA: TGTGCCAGCAGTGCCAAATTGCCGGGACAGGGTTCCTACGAGCAGTACTTC. Looking up the rest from reference TRBV2 and TRBJ2-7 gives the full variable domain: EPEVTQTPSHQVTQMGQEVILRCVPISNHLYFYWYRQILGQKVEFLVSFYNNEISEKSEIFDDQFSVERPDGSNFTLKIRSTKLEDSAMYFCASSAKLPGQGSYEQYFGPGTRLTVT.

The V and J genes are TRBV28 and TRBJ2-5; no firm D call. CDR3 length: 13 residues. Looked up from germline, CDR1 is MDHEN and CDR2 is SYDVKM. The V end was cut by 6 bases, the J end by 2 bases, with 10 bases between. This CDR3 is CASRPPEQETQYF. CDR3 DNA sequence: TGTGCCAGCAGGCCCCCCGAGCAAGAGACCCAGTACTTC.

The chain joins TRBV5-1 to TRBJ1-3, with D maybe TRBD1 (6 bases). Germline V CDR1 and CDR2: SGHRS, YFSETQ. V was trimmed by 2 bases and J by 0 bases, leaving 12 bases between them. This CDR3 region has 16 residues. CDR3 sequence reads: CASSLQGPSSGNTIYF. CDR3 in DNA: TGCGCCAGCAGCTTACAGGGCCCAAGCTCTGGAAACACCATATATTTT.

In this sample, this clone turned up a few times. The chain uses TRBV6-6 and TRBJ1-6; D is unclear. The V end was cut by 2 bases, the J end by 8 bases, with 7 bases between. CDR3 length: 13 amino acids. From germline, CDR1 is MNHNY and CDR2 SVGAGI (reference sequence). The CDR3 DNA reads as TGTGCCAGCAGTTACGGGAGGGATTCACCCCTCCACTTT. Residues: CASSYGRDSPLHF.

V gene TRBV19 combines with J gene TRBJ2-7; D possibly corresponds to TRBD1 (5 bases). Germline V gene lookup returns CDR1 LNHDA and CDR2 SQIVND (reference sequence). CDR3 length: 12 residues. Trimming pared 8 bases from V and 5 bases from J, leaving 13 bases between. The CDR3 spells CASESGYHEQYF. The CDR3 nucleotides are TGTGCCAGTGAATCAGGGTACCACGAGCAGTACTTC.

The chain uses TRBV7-9 and TRBJ1-5, with TRBD1 as a possible D gene (5 bases). Between the trimmed V and J ends, which lost 4 bases and 7 bases, there was a span of 14 bases. Germline loops: CDR1 SEHNR, CDR2 FQNEAQ (reference sequence). This CDR3 has 14 residues. DNA for the CDR3: TGTGCCAGCAGCTCTCAGGGTAATGTCCAGCCCCAGCATTTT. Encoded protein: CASSSQGNVQPQHF.

The chain employs TRBV28 and TRBJ2-1; 7 bases agree with TRBD2. Germline CDR1 reads MDHEN; CDR2 reads SYDVKM. Trimming took 8 bases from V and 0 from J; bases not matched to a gene: 10. The CDR3 extends over 16 amino acids. CDR3 in DNA: TGTGCCAGCGGAAGCCCGGGGGGAAGCTCCTACAATGAGCAGTTCTTC. It codes for CASGSPGGSSYNEQFF.

The chain recombines TRBV7-2 with TRBJ2-3; D is possibly TRBD2 (6 bases). CDR3 length equals 15 residues. Germline V gene lookup returns CDR1 SGHTA and CDR2 FQGNSA. Trimming left V 5 bases short and J 4 bases short, with 16 bases between. The CDR3 sequence: CASSQLAGLADTQYF. For the CDR3, the DNA is TGTGCCAGCAGCCAGCTGGCGGGGTTGGCAGATACGCAGTATTTT.

This sequence joins TRBV4-1 and TRBJ2-7; 11 bases are shared with TRBD1. Germline trimming cut 3 bases from V and 4 bases from J; bases unmatched to any gene: 17. CDR1 and CDR2 from the germline V gene are MGHRA and YSYEKL. The CDR3 contains 19 residues. DNA of the CDR3: TGCGCCAGCAGCCAGTACCCGGGACAGGGGGATCGGTCTCGGTACGAGCAGTACTTC. Encoded protein: CASSQYPGQGDRSRYEQYF.

The chain has TRBV3-1 (or the pseudogene TRBV3-2) and TRBJ1-3; D call uncertain. The CDR3 length is 17 residues. The V end lost 6 bases, the J end lost 0 bases, and 18 bases lay between the germline ends. Germline V gene sequence: CDR1 LGHDT, CDR2 YNNKEL (reference sequence). The CDR3 sequence is CASSLYIDTSSGNTIYF. The CDR3 DNA reads TGTGCCAGCAGTCTGTACATTGACACGAGCTCTGGAAACACCATATATTTT.

The chain has TRBV28 and TRBJ2-7; 8 nucleotides agree with TRBD1. The CDR3 consists of 14 residues. V trimming: 6 bases; J trimming: 6 bases; junction bases outside the gene matches: 10. Germline V gives CDR1 MDHEN, CDR2 SYDVKM. CDR3 bases: TGTGCCAGCAGCCTAGGACAGGGTCTTAGCGAGCAGTACTTC. Protein product: CASSLGQGLSEQYF.

V is TRBV12-5 and J is TRBJ2-7; 7 nucleotides align to TRBD1. The CDR3 is 18 amino acids. The germline CDR1 and CDR2 sequences are LGHNT and FRNRAP. Trimming cost V 1 base and J 1 base; bases outside gene matches: 13. In DNA form, the CDR3 reads TGTGCTAGTGGTTTGGAGGTGTACGGGACAGCGAAATCCTACGAGCAGTACTTC. It yields the protein CASGLEVYGTAKSYEQYF.

The chain links TRBV5-1 to TRBJ1-1; a possible D gene is TRBD1 (5 bases). V was shortened by 6 bases and J by 6 bases, with 15 bases between the two germline ends. Per germline, CDR1 SGHRS and CDR2 YFSETQ. The CDR3 runs 13 residues. CDR3 region: CASTIGSGSEAFF. The CDR3 DNA is TGCGCCAGCACCATTGGCTCAGGGTCTGAAGCTTTCTTT. Complete variable domain (other parts from reference TRBV5-1 and TRBJ1-1): KAGVTQTPRYLIKTRGQQVTLSCSPISGHRSVSWYQQTPGQGLQFLFEYFSETQRNKGNFPGRFSGRQFSNSRSEMNVSTLELGDSALYLCASTIGSGSEAFFGQGTRLTVV.

This clone came up a few times. The chain is built from TRBV3-1 (or the pseudogene TRBV3-2) and TRBJ2-1; 12 bases are shared with TRBD2. Germline V CDR1 and CDR2: LGHDT, YNNKEL (reference sequence). The CDR3 is 17 amino acids. With V trimmed by 3 bases and J by 4 bases, 7 bases remained unmatched. Here the CDR3 DNA reads TGTGCCAGCAGCCAGTCCCCGACTAGCGGGGGTTACAATGAGCAGTTCTTC. Protein sequence: CASSQSPTSGGYNEQFF.

The genes are TRBV6-1 and TRBJ1-5; D ambiguous. Germline V gene data show CDR1 as MNHNS and CDR2 as SASEGT. The V and J ends lost 1 base and 0 bases respectively, with 4 bases between them. This CDR3 is built from 14 residues. Here the CDR3 DNA reads TGTGCCAGCAGTGAAGGTTATAGCAATCAGCCCCAGCATTTT. This encodes CASSEGYSNQPQHF.